A single TCR beta chain is shown here with its context. Its antigen remains unidentified. These data originate in a study of cytomegalovirus exposure and HLA in healthy donors. Study results and caveats: In the 120 or so validation repertoires, roughly 94% of cluster scores exceeded 0, per a later analysis. In vitro assays verified that three CMV-associated chains recognized CMV antigens specifically.

The germline gives CDR1 KGHSH, CDR2 LQKENI. The CDR3 consists of 15 residues. With 1 base clipped from V and 1 base from J, the junction kept 0 bases outside the gene matches. The repertoire was sequenced with immunoSEQ multiplex PCR; TCRdb's copy has only in-frame clones and lacks some. The data contain 95,000 to 150,000 clones, about 93% of them singletons. The sequenced sample consisted of PBMCs. The TCR sequence derives from a woman between 18 and 30 years old in good health and CMV-seronegative. The rearrangement links TRBV18 to TRBJ1-1, with 10 bases identical to TRBD1. The CDR3 loop reads CASSPRTGGNTEAFF. Here the CDR3 DNA reads TGTGCCAGCTCACCACGGACAGGGGGGAACACTGAAGCTTTCTTT.